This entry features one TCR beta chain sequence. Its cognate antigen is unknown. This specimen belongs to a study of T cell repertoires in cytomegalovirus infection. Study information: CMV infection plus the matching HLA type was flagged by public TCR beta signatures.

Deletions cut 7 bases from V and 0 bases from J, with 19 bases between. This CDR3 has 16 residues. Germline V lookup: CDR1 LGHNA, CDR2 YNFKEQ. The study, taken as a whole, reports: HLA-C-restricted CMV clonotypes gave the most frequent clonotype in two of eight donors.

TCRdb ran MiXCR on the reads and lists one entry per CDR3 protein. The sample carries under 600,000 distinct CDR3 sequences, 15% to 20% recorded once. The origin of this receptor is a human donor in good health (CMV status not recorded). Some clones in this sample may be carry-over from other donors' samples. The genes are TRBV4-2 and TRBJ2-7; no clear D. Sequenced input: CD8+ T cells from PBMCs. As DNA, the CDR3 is TGTGCCAGCACCCCTCACCTAAGCGCAAGCTCCTACGAGCAGTACTTC. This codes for CASTPHLSASSYEQYF.